This entry features one T cell receptor beta chain sequence. This sample is drawn from a study of blood T cell repertoires in COVID-19. Study-wide context: COVID-19 samples collected from the United States, Italy and Spain covered acute and convalescent phases. Nucleic acid was either cDNA or gDNA, and it came from T cells, B-cell-depleted T cells, or PBMCs.

Source study methods: Scientists estimated how many nucleated cells there were by amplifying reference gene primers. The protocol was immunoSEQ multiplex PCR, while the TCRdb copy is restricted to in-frame clones and leaves out a portion. V and J calls plus clone size are reproduced from that table; the DNA served to infer D and trimming. Here the sample spans about 100,000 clones, under 95% being singletons. Specimen: peripheral blood. This sequence originates from a woman in her thirties with acute or convalescent COVID-19.

The DNA for the CDR3 is TGTGCCAGCAGTCCGGACAGGGCGAGGGAGACCCAGTACTTC. This gives the protein CASSPDRARETQYF. The chain combines TRBV6-2 or TRBV6-3 with TRBJ2-5; 8 bases map to TRBD1. The CDR3 has 14 residues. V lost 5 bases and J lost 5; bases outside the gene matches: 7. CDR1 is MNHEY and CDR2 is SVGEGT in the germline V gene.